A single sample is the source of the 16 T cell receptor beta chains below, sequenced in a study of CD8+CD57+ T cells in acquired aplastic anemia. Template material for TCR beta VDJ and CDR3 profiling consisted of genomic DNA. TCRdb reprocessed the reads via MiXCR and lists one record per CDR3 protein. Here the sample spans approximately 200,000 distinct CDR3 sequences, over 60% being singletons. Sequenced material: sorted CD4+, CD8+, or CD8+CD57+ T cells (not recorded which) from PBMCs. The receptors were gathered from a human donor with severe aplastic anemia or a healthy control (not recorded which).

CDR3: CSASIGETQYF. CDR3 nucleotides: TGCAGTGCTAGTATCGGGGAGACCCAGTACTTC. The V and J genes are TRBV20-1 and TRBJ2-5; D gene ambiguous. V lost 3 bases, J lost 5 bases, and 7 bases lay in between. Germline CDR1 reads DFQATT; CDR2 reads SNEGSKA (reference sequence). The length of the CDR3 is 11 residues.

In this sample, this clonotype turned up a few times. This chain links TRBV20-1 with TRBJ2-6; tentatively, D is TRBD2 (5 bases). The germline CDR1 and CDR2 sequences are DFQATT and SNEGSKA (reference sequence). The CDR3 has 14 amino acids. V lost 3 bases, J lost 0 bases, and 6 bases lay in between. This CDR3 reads CSARGASGANVLTF. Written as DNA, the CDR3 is TGCAGTGCTAGGGGAGCCTCTGGGGCCAACGTCCTGACTTTC.

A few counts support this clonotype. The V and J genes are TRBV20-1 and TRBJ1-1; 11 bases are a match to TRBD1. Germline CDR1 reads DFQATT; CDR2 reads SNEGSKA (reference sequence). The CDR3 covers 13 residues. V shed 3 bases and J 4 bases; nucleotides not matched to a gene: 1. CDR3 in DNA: TGCAGTGCTAGGGACAGGGGGCTCACTGAAGCTTTCTTT. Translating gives CSARDRGLTEAFF.

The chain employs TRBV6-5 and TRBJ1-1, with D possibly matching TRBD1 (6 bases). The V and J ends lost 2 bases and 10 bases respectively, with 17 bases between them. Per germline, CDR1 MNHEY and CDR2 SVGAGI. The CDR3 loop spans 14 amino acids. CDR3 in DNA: TGTGCCAGCAGTTACGCCAACACAGGGATTAGAGCTTTCTTT. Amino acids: CASSYANTGIRAFF.

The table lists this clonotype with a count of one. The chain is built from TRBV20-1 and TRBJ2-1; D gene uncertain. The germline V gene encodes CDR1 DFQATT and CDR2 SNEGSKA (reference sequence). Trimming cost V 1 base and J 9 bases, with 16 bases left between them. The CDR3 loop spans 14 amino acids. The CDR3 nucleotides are TGCAGTGCTAGAGTAGGTCTAGTTCTTAGTGAGCAGTTCTTC. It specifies CSARVGLVLSEQFF.

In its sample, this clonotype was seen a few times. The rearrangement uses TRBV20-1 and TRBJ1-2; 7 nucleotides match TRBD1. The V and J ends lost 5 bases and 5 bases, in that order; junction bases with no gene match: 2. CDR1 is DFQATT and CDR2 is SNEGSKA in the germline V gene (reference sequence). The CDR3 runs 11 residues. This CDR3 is CSARQGYGYTF. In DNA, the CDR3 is TGCAGTGCTCGACAGGGATATGGCTACACCTTC.

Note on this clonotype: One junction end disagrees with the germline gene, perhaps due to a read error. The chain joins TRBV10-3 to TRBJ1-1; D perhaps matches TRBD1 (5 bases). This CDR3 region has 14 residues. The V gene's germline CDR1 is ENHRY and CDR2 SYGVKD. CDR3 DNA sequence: TGTGCCAGCAGTTTCCCGGGGGGATGGGCTGAAGCTTTCTTT. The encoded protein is CASSFPGGWAEAFF.

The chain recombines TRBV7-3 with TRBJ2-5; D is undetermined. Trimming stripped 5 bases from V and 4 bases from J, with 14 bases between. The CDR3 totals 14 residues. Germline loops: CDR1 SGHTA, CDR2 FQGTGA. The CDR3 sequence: CASSQGIVGETQYF. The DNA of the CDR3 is TGTGCCAGCAGCCAAGGGATAGTCGGAGAGACCCAGTACTTC.

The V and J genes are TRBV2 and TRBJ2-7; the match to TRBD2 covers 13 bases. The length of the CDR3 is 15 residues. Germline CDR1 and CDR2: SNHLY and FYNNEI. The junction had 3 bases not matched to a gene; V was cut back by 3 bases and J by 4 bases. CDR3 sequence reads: CASSEGLAGTYEQYF. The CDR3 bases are TGTGCCAGCAGTGAGGGACTAGCGGGGACATACGAGCAGTACTTC.

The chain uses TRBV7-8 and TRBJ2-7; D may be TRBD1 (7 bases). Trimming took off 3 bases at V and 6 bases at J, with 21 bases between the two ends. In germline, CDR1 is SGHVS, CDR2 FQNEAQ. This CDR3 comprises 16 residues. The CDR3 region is CASSFPPQGGLGEQYF. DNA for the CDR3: TGTGCCAGCAGCTTCCCCCCGCAGGGGGGACTGGGCGAGCAGTACTTC. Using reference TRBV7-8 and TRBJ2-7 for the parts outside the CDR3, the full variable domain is GAGVSQSPRYKVAKRGQDVALRCDPISGHVSLFWYQQALGQGPEFLTYFQNEAQLDKSGLPSDRFFAERPEGSVSTLKIQRTQQEDSAVYLCASSFPPQGGLGEQYFGPGTRLTVT.

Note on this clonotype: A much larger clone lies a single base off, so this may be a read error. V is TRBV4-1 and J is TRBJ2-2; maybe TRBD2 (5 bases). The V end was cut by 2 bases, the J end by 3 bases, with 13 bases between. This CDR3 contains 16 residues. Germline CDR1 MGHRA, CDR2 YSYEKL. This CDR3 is CASSQHEVGDTGELFF. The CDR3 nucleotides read TGCGCCAGCAGCCAACATGAGGTCGGGGACACCGGGGAGCTGTTTTTT.

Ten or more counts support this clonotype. The CDR3 reads CASSGWTGEDEKLFF. The CDR3 DNA reads TGTGCCAGCAGCGGATGGACAGGGGAGGACGAAAAACTGTTTTTT. The chain joins TRBV9 to TRBJ1-4; 9 bases are shared with TRBD1. The CDR3 has 15 residues. The germline V gene encodes CDR1 SGDLS and CDR2 YYNGEE. Trimming removed 3 bases from V and 8 bases from J; junction bases left unmatched: 8.

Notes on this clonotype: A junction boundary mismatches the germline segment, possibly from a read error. The CDR3 loop is CASNLNGGDRGETQYF. DNA of the CDR3: TGTGCCAGCAACTTAAACGGGGGCGATAGGGGAGAGACCCAGTACTTC. The genes are TRBV7-2 and TRBJ2-5; either TRBD1 or TRBD2 may fit D (6 bases each). Looked up from germline, CDR1 is SGHTA and CDR2 is FQGNSA. This CDR3 is 16 amino acids long.

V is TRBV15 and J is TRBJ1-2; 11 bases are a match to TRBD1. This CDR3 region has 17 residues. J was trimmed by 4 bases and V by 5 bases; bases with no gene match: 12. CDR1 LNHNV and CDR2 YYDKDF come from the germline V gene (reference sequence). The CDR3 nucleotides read TGTGCCACCAGCTCCGGGACAGGGGGAGTGTCGGGCTATGGCTACACCTTC. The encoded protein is CATSSGTGGVSGYGYTF.

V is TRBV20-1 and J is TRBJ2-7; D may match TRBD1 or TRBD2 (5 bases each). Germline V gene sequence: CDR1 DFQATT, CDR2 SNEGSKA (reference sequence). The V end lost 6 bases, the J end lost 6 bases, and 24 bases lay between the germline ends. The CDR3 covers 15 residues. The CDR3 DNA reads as TGCAGTGCCTCCAAAGGCAGGGAGCCCCCCCTCGAGCAGTACTTC. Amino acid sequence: CSASKGREPPLEQYF.

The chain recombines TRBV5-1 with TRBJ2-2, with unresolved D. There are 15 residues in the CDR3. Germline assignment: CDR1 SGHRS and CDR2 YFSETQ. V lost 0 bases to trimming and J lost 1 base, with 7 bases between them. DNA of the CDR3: TGCGCCAGCAGCTTGGCCCTTATGAACACCGGGGAGCTGTTTTTT. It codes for CASSLALMNTGELFF.